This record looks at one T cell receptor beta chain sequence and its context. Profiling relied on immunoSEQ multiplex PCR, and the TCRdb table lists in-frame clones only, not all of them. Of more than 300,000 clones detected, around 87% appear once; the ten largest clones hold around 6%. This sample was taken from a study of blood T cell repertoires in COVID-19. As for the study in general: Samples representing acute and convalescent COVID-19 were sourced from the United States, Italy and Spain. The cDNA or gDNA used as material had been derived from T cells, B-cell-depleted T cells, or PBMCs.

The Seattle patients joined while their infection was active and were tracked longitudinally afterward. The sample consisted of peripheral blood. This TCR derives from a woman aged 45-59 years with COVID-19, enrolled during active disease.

CDR3 sequence reads: CAWSTGQGGDTQYF. Here the CDR3 DNA reads TGTGCCTGGAGTACAGGACAGGGTGGAGATACGCAGTATTTT. The rearrangement links TRBV30 to TRBJ2-3; 8 bases agree with TRBD1. The length of the CDR3 is 14 residues. Germline V gives CDR1 GTSNPN, CDR2 SVGIG (reference sequence). V lost 2 bases to trimming and J lost 5 bases; unmatched junction nucleotides: 6.